These 5 T cell receptor beta chains came from one sample sequenced in a study of technical replicates of blood from several donors. Assay used: immunoSEQ multiplex PCR; TCRdb lists only in-frame clones, some missing. The data hold almost 90,000 clones, with about 94% observed a single time. Sequencing input: T cells isolated from PBMCs. The receptors come from a human donor in good health.

The CDR3 DNA sequence: TGTGCCAGCAGCGTTATGCCGGGGGGCGGCGAGCAGTACTTC. Amino acids: CASSVMPGGGEQYF. The chain combines TRBV9 with TRBJ2-7; maybe TRBD2 (7 bases). V dropped 2 bases and J dropped 6 bases, with 15 bases sitting between them. Germline V gene lookup returns CDR1 SGDLS and CDR2 YYNGEE. This CDR3 is 14 amino acids long.

This sequence joins TRBV27 and TRBJ2-1; 9 nucleotides match TRBD1. This CDR3 has 15 residues. With 6 bases clipped from V and 2 bases from J, the junction kept 5 bases outside the gene matches. Looked up from germline, CDR1 is MNHEY and CDR2 is SMNVEV (reference sequence). The CDR3 nucleotides are TGTGCCAGCAGCTCGGGACAGGGTCCCTACAATGAGCAGTTCTTC. Residues: CASSSGQGPYNEQFF.

This clone was picked up one time. V gene TRBV2 combines with J gene TRBJ1-2; the D gene is possibly TRBD1 (5 bases). The CDR3 is 20 residues long. Germline loops: CDR1 SNHLY, CDR2 FYNNEI. V was clipped by 0 bases and J by 1 base, with 24 bases between them. Here the CDR3 DNA reads TGTGCCAGCAGTGAAGCCACTCCAGGGTTTATGATTCTGGGTAACTATGGCTACACCTTC. This translates into CASSEATPGFMILGNYGYTF.

V gene TRBV28 combines with J gene TRBJ2-2, with 8 bases fitting TRBD1. This CDR3 is built from 15 residues. J lost 0 bases, V lost 11 bases, and 8 bases had no gene match. Germline loops: CDR1 MDHEN, CDR2 SYDVKM. This CDR3 is CAGPTGGSNTGELFF. As DNA, the CDR3 is TGTGCCGGTCCTACAGGGGGATCGAACACCGGGGAGCTGTTTTTT.

J is TRBJ2-7 and V is TRBV4-1, with D tentatively TRBD2 (5 bases). Trimming shortened V by 1 base and J by 0 bases, and 7 bases separated the two germline ends. Germline V gives CDR1 MGHRA, CDR2 YSYEKL. This CDR3 comprises 14 residues. CDR3 sequence reads: CASSQAGFSYEQYF. The CDR3, as DNA: TGCGCCAGCAGCCAAGCGGGGTTCTCCTACGAGCAGTACTTC.